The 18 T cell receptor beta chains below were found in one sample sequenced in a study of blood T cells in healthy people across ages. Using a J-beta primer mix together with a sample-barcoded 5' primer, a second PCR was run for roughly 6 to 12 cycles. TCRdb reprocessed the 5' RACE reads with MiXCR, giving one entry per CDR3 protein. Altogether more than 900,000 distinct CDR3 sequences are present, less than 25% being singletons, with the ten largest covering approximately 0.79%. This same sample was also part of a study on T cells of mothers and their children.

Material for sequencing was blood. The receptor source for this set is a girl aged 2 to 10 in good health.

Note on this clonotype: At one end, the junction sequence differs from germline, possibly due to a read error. Written as DNA, the CDR3 is TGTGCCGGCAGCTCAGAGGGGATCGTAGGGTATGGCTACACCTTC. It codes for CAGSSEGIVGYGYTF. This chain uses TRBV7-2 with TRBJ1-2; D is possibly TRBD1 (5 bases). There are 15 residues in the CDR3. The germline V gene has CDR1 SGHTA and CDR2 FQGNSA. The whole variable domain, remainder taken from reference TRBV7-2 and TRBJ1-2, is GAGVSQSPSNKVTEKGKDVELRCDPISGHTALYWYRQSLGQGLEFLIYFQGNSAPDKSGLPSDRFSAERTGGSVSTLTIQRTQQEDSAVYLCAGSSEGIVGYGYTFGSGTRLTVV.

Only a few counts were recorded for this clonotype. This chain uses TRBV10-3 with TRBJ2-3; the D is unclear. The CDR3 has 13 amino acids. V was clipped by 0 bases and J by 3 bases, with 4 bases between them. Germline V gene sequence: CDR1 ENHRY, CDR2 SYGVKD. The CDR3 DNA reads TGTGCCATCAGTGAGTCGAGAACAGATACGCAGTATTTT. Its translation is CAISESRTDTQYF.

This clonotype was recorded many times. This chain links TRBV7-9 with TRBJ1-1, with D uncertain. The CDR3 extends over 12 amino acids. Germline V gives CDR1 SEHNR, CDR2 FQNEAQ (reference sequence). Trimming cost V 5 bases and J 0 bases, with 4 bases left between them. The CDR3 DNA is TGTGCCAGCAGCCACTTGAACACTGAAGCTTTCTTT. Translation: CASSHLNTEAFF.

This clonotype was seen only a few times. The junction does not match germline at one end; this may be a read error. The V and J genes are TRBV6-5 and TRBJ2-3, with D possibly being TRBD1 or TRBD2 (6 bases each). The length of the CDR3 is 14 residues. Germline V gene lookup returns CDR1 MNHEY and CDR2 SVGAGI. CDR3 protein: CASRIGGGTDTQYF. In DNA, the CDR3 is TGCGCCAGCAGAATCGGAGGGGGTACAGATACGCAGTATTTT.

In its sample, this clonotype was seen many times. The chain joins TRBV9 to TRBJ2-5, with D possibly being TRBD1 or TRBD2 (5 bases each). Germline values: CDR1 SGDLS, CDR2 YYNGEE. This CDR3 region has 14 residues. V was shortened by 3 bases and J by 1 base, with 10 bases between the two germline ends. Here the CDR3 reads CASSGRDAQETQYF. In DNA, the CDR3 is TGTGCCAGCAGCGGCCGGGACGCCCAAGAGACCCAGTACTTC.

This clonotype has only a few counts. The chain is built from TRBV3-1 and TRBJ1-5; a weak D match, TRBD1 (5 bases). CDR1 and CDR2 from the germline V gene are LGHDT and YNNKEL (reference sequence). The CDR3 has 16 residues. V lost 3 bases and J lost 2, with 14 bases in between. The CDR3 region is CASSQAGTLGNQPQHF. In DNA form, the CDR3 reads TGTGCCAGCAGCCAGGCCGGGACTTTGGGCAATCAGCCCCAGCATTTT.

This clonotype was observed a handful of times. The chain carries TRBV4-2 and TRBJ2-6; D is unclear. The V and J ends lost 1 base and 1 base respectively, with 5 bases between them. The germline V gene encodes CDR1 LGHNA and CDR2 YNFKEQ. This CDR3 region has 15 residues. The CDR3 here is CASSQALSGANVLTF. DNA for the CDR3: TGTGCCAGCAGCCAAGCGCTTTCTGGGGCCAACGTCCTGACTTTC.

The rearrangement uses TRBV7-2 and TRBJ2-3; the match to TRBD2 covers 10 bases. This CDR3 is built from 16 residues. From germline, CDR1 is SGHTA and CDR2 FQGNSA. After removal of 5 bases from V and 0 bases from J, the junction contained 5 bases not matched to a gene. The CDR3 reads CASSPELAGSTDTQYF. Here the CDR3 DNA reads TGTGCCAGCAGCCCGGAACTAGCGGGGAGCACAGATACGCAGTATTTT.

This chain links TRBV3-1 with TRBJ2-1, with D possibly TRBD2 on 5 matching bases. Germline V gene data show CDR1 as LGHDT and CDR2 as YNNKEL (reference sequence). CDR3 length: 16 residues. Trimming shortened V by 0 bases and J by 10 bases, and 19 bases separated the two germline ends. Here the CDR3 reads CASSQDGVRRPGEQFF. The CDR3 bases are TGTGCCAGCAGCCAAGACGGCGTCAGGCGGCCGGGGGAGCAGTTCTTC.

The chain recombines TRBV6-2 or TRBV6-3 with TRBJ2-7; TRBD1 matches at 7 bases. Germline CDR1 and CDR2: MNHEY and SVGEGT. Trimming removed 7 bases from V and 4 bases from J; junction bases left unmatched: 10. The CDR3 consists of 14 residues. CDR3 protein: CASKPGTAVYEQYF. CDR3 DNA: TGTGCCAGCAAACCCGGGACAGCGGTATACGAGCAGTACTTC.

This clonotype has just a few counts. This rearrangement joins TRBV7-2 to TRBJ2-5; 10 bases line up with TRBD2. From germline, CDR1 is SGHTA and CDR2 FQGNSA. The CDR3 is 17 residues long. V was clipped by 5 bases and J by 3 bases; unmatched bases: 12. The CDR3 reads CASSAPGLASLEETQYF. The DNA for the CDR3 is TGTGCCAGCAGCGCACCGGGACTAGCGTCCCTGGAAGAGACCCAGTACTTC.

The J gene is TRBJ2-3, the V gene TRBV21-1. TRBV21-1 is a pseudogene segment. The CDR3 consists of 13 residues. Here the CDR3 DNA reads TGTGCCAGCACCTCGCGGAGTTCAGATACGCAGTATTTT. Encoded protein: CASTSRSSDTQYF.

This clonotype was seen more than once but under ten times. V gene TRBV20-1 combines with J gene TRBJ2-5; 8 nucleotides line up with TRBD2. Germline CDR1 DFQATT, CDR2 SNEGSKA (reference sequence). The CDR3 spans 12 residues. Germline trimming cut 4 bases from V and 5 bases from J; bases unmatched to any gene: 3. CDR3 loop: CSANREGETQYF. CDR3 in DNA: TGCAGTGCTAACCGGGAGGGGGAGACCCAGTACTTC.

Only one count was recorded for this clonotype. CDR3: CASSYGQRGAFF. The CDR3 DNA is TGTGCCAGCAGCTACGGGCAAAGGGGGGCTTTCTTT. The chain has TRBV12-3 or TRBV12-4 and TRBJ1-1; tentative D call: TRBD1 (6 bases). The CDR3 consists of 12 residues. V was pared by 6 bases and J by 11 bases, with 16 bases between.

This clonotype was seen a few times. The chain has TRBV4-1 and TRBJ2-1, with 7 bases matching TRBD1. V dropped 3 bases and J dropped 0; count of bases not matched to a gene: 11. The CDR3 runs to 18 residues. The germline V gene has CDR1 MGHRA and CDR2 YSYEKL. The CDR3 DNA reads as TGCGCCAGCAGCCACGACAGGGATTCTTTAAGCTCCTACAATGAGCAGTTCTTC. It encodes CASSHDRDSLSSYNEQFF.

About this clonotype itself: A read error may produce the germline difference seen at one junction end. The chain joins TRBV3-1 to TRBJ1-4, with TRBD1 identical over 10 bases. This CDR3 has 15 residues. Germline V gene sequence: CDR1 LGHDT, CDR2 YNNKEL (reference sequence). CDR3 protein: CAGSQGQGENEKLFF. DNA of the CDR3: TGTGCCGGCAGCCAAGGACAGGGGGAAAATGAAAAACTGTTTTTT.

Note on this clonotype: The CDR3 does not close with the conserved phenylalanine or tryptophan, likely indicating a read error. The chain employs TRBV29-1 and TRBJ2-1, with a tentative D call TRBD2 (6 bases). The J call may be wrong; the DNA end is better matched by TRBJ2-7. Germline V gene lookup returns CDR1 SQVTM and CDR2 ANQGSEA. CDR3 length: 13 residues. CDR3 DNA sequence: TGCAGCGTTGACGAGGGCGGGACGGGGGAGCAGTACCTC. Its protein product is CSVDEGGTGEQYL.

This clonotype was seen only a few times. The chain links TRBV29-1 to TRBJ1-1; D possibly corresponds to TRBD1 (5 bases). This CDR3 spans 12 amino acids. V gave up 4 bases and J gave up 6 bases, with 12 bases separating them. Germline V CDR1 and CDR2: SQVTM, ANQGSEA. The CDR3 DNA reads TGCAGCGTTGGGATTGGGACTTCTGAAGCTTTCTTT. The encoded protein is CSVGIGTSEAFF.